This T cell receptor beta chain is from a study of T cell responses to AZD1222 COVID-19 vaccine. This clone was observed once. Antigen specificity is unknown. CDR3 length: 14 residues. The germline gives CDR1 SGHDT, CDR2 YYEEEE. With V trimmed by 0 bases and J by 8 bases, 7 bases remained unmatched. Only in-frame clones appear in the TCRdb table, and some are missing; sequencing was by immunoSEQ multiplex PCR. The repertoire holds about 130,000 clones, with roughly 80% as singletons. Study-level results: Researchers report vaccine-associated CD4 TCRs spanning spike, with dominance at 160-218 and 743-854. Seropositivity was recorded at baseline in only 6 or 7 AZD1222 recipients.

This receptor was identified in an adult in good health. The chain links TRBV5-6 to TRBJ1-2; TRBD1 matches at 7 bases. The sequences come from peripheral blood, collected on day 0 of AZD1222 vaccination. In DNA, the CDR3 is TGTGCCAGCAGCTTGGGCCGACAGGGTGAAGGCTACACCTTC. Its translation is CASSLGRQGEGYTF.